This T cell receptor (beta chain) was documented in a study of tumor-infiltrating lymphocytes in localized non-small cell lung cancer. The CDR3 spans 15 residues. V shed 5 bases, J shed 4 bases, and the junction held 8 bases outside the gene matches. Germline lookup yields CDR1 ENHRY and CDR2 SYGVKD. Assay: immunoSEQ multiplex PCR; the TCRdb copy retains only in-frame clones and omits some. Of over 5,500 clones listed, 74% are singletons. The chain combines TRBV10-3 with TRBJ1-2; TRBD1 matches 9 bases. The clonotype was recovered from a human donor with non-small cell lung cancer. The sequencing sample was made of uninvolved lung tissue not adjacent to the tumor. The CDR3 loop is CAISKGQGHFYGYTF. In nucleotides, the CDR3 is TGTGCCATCAGTAAGGGACAGGGCCACTTCTATGGCTACACCTTC.